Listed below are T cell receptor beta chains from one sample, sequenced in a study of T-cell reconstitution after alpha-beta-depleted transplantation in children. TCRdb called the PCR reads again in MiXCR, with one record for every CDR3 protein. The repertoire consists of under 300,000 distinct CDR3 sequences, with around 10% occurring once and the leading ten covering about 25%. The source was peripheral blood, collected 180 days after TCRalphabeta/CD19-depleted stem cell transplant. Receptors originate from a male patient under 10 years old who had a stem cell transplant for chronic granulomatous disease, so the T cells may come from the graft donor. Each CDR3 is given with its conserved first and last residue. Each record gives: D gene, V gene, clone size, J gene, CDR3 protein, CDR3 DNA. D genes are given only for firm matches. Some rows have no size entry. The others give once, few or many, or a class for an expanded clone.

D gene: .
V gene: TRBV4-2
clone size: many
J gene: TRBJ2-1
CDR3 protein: CASSQISLLGDGEQFF
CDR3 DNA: TGTGCCAGCAGCCAAATCTCCCTTCTTGGGGACGGTGAGCAGTTCTTC

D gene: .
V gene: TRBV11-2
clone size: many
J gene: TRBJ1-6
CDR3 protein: CASSLQGGGSPLHF
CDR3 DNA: TGTGCCAGCAGCTTACAGGGTGGAGGTTCACCCCTCCACTTT

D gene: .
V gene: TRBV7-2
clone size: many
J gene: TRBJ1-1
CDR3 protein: CASSVRDGGTEAFF
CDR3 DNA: TGTGCCAGCAGCGTCCGGGACGGAGGCACTGAAGCTTTCTTT

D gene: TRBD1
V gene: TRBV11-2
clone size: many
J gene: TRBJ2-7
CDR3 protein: CASSVNEWDRGRKGAYEQYF
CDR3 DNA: TGTGCCAGCAGCGTCAATGAATGGGACAGGGGGCGTAAAGGCGCCTACGAGCAGTACTTC

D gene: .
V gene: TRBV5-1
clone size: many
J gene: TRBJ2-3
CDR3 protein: CASSLEAERYTDTQYF
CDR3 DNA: TGCGCCAGCAGCTTGGAGGCGGAGAGGTACACAGATACGCAGTATTTT

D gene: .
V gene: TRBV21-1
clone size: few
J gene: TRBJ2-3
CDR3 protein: CASSKGTDGNSLLSGRTDTQYF
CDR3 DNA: TGTGCCAGCAGCAAAGGGACCGACGGGAATAGTCTACTTAGCGGGAGAACAGATACGCAGTATTTT

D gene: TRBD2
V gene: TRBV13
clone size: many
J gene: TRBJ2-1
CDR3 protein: CASSPSTSGRAWNEQFF
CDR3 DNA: TGTGCCAGCAGCCCCTCAACTAGCGGGAGGGCCTGGAATGAGCAGTTCTTC

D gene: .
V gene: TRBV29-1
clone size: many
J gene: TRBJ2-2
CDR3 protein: CSVDFGRVNTGELFF
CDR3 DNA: TGCAGCGTTGACTTCGGCAGGGTGAACACCGGGGAGCTGTTTTTT

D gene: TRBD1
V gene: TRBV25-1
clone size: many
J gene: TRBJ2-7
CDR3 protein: CASVGQGHEQYF
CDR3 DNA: TGTGCCAGCGTCGGACAGGGCCACGAGCAGTACTTC

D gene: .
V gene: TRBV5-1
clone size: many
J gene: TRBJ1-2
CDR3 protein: CASSLGTVVADNYGYTF
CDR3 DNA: TGCGCCAGCAGCTTGGGGACAGTCGTTGCGGATAACTATGGCTACACCTTC

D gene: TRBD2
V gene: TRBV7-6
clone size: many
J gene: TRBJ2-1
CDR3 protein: CASSRASGQDNEQFF
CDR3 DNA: TGTGCCAGCAGCCGCGCTAGCGGGCAAGACAATGAGCAGTTCTTC

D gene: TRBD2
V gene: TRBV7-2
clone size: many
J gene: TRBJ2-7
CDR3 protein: CASSIGLARGVYF
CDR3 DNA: TGTGCCAGCAGCATAGGACTAGCGCGAGGGGTGTACTTC

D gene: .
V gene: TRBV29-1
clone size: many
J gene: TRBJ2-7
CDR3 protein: CSVSGASREQYF
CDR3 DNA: TGCAGCGTTTCAGGGGCAAGCAGGGAGCAGTACTTC

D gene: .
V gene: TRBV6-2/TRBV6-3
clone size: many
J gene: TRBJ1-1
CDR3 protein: CATLLMNTEAFF
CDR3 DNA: TGTGCCACCTTACTCATGAACACTGAAGCTTTCTTT

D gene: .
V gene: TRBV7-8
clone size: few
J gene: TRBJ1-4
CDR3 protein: CASSRGGLWEKLFF
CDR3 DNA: TGTGCCAGCAGCCGAGGGGGGCTTTGGGAAAAACTGTTTTTT

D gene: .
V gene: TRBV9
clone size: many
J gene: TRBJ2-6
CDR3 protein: CASSEQGRANVLTF
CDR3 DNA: TGTGCCAGCAGCGAACAGGGAAGGGCCAACGTCCTGACTTTC

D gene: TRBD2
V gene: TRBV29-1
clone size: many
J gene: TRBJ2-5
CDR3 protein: CSGVRGGETQYF
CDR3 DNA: TGCAGCGGGGTCCGGGGAGGGGAGACCCAGTACTTC

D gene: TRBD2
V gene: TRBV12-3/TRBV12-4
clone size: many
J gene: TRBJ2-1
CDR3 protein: CASSLDKRGRTYNEQFF
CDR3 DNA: TGTGCCAGCAGTTTGGATAAACGCGGGAGGACCTACAATGAGCAGTTCTTC

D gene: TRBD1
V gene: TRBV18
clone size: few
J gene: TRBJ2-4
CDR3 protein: CASSPQDRGGNIQYF
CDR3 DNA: TGTGCCAGCTCACCACAGGACAGGGGAGGAAACATTCAGTACTTC

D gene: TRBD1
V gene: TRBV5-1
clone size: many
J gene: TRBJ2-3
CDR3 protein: CASSVYPGQSTDTQYF
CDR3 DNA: TGCGCCAGCAGCGTATACCCGGGACAGAGCACAGATACGCAGTATTTT

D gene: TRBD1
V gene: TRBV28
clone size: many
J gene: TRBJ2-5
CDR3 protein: CASSLWQGASRETQYF
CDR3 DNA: TGTGCCAGCAGTTTATGGCAGGGGGCTTCGCGGGAGACCCAGTACTTC

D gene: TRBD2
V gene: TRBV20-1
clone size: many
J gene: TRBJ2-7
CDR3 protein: CSASLLAGGEYEQYF
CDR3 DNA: TGCAGTGCTTCCCTTCTAGCGGGAGGAGAATACGAGCAGTACTTC

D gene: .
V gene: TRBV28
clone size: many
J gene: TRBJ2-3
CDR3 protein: CASRSTYPSTDTQYF
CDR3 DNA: TGTGCCAGCAGATCCACATACCCTAGCACAGATACGCAGTATTTT

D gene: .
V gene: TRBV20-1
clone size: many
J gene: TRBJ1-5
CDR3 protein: CSAPGGSLNRPQHF
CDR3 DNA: TGCAGTGCTCCCGGGGGCAGTCTAAATCGGCCCCAGCATTTT

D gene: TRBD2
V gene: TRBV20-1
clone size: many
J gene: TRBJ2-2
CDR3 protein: CSARPPGTSNTGELFF
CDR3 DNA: TGCAGTGCTAGACCCCCCGGGACTAGCAACACCGGGGAGCTGTTTTTT

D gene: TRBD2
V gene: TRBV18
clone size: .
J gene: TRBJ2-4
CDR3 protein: CASSSGTSGPINIQYF
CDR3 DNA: TGTGCCAGCTCATCCGGGACTAGCGGCCCGATAAACATTCAGTACTTC

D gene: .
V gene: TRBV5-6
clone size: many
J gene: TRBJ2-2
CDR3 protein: CASSSGHPELFF
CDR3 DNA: TGTGCCAGCAGCTCGGGACACCCGGAGCTGTTTTTT

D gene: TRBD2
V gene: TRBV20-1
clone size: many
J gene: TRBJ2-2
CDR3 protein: CSASIGGDWGELFF
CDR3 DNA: TGCAGTGCTAGCATCGGGGGGGATTGGGGGGAGCTGTTTTTT

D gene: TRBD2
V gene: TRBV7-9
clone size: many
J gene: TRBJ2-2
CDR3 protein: CASSLAGTTGELFF
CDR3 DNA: TGTGCCAGCAGCCTAGCGGGGACCACCGGGGAGCTGTTTTTT

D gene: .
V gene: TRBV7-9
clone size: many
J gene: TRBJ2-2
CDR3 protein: CASSLWEDTGELFF
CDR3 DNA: TGTGCCAGCAGCTTGTGGGAGGACACCGGGGAGCTGTTTTTT

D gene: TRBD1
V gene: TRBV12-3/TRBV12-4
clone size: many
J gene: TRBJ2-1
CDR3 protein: CASTTGQGSNEQFF
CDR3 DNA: TGTGCCAGCACCACGGGACAGGGGTCCAATGAGCAGTTCTTC

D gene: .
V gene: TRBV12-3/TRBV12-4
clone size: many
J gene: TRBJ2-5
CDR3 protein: CASSLKDRQETQYF
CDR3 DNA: TGTGCCAGCAGTTTAAAGGACAGACAAGAGACCCAGTACTTC